This T cell receptor beta chain was sequenced during a study of PD-1 blockade in classical Hodgkin lymphoma. Study summary: Patients were treated with nivolumab at 3 mg/kg, and this was given intravenously every 2 weeks.

Regarding this clone: Its target is not known.

Points from the study as a whole: Complete responders had baseline diversity similar to newly diagnosed patients. Exclusion removed patients who began nivolumab under 1 year after ASCT. In newly diagnosed patients, baseline TCR diversity was reportedly below that of healthy donors.

All patients experienced relapse after autologous stem cell transplantation, and brentuximab vedotin exposure was variable. Using immunoSEQ multiplex PCR, the repertoire was profiled, and TCRdb retains in-frame clones only, with some absent. The data hold approximately 12,000 clones, with around 77% observed a single time. CDR3 length: 16 residues. Germline CDR1 and CDR2: MNHNY and SVGAGI (reference sequence). V gave up 0 bases and J gave up 5 bases; unmatched junction bases: 4. The specimen comprised peripheral blood mononuclear cells (PBMCs), sampled at baseline. This sequence was found in a human donor with classical Hodgkin lymphoma. The rearrangement joins TRBV6-6 to TRBJ2-1; TRBD2 matches 10 bases. The CDR3 coding sequence is TGTGCCAGCAGTTACTCGGTCAGCGGGGGGGACAATGAGCAGTTCTTC. Translation: CASSYSVSGGDNEQFF.